The next 5 T cell receptor beta chains were all read from a single sample in a study of shared clonotypes between healthy human individuals. Libraries were prepared by immunoSEQ multiplex PCR; TCRdb keeps only in-frame clonotypes and omits some of them. There are about 490,000 clones in the sample; over 60% occur only once, and about an eighth lies in the top ten. Material: PBMCs. These receptors were obtained from a woman between 40 and 55 years old in good health. Some clones in this sample may be carry-over from other donors' samples.

The V call is TRBV5-7, the J call TRBJ2-1; D is unresolved. TRBV5-7 is recorded as an ORF, its role being uncertain. The CDR3 totals 15 residues. Trimming cost V 2 bases and J 0 bases, with 9 bases left between them. This chain's CDR3 is CASSFGFSSYNEQFF. The CDR3, as DNA: TGTGCCAGCAGCTTCGGCTTTAGCTCCTACAATGAGCAGTTCTTC.

This rearrangement joins TRBV6-6 to TRBJ1-2; TRBD1 matches at 7 bases. Germline V lookup: CDR1 MNHNY, CDR2 SVGAGI (reference sequence). Trimming at V came to 2 bases and at J to 4 bases, leaving 4 bases not matched to a gene. The CDR3 is made up of 14 amino acids. CDR3 sequence reads: CASSYLGQFYGYTF. The CDR3 bases are TGTGCCAGCAGTTACCTGGGACAGTTCTATGGCTACACCTTC.

The chain joins TRBV5-4 to TRBJ2-7, with D tentatively TRBD2 (7 bases). The V gene's germline CDR1 is SGHNT and CDR2 YYREEE (reference sequence). Trimming took 4 bases from V and 2 from J, leaving 25 bases between them. There are 18 residues in the CDR3. The CDR3 loop reads CASSRGGGRDPSAYEQYF. Here the CDR3 DNA reads TGTGCCAGCAGCAGGGGGGGAGGTCGGGACCCCTCGGCCTACGAGCAGTACTTC.

This clone was recorded only once. The J gene is TRBJ2-2, the V gene TRBV10-1, with 10 nucleotides matching TRBD1. CDR3 length equals 14 residues. With 4 bases clipped from V and 7 bases from J, the junction kept 3 bases outside the gene matches. The germline CDR1 and CDR2 sequences are WNHNN and SYGVQD (reference sequence). The DNA of the CDR3 is TGCGCCAGCAGTGGACAGGGGGCCGGCGGGGAGCTGTTTTTT. This translates into CASSGQGAGGELFF.

This clone was observed a few times. This rearrangement joins TRBV11-2 to TRBJ1-2; D is possibly TRBD1 (5 bases). With 4 bases removed from V and 0 bases from J, the gap between germline ends came to 21 bases. Germline V gene lookup returns CDR1 SGHAT and CDR2 FQNNGV. The CDR3 spans 18 residues. CDR3 coding DNA: TGTGCCAGCAGCTCCTACCGGGACCCGGCCCGGGCTAACTATGGCTACACCTTC. It is translated as CASSSYRDPARANYGYTF.